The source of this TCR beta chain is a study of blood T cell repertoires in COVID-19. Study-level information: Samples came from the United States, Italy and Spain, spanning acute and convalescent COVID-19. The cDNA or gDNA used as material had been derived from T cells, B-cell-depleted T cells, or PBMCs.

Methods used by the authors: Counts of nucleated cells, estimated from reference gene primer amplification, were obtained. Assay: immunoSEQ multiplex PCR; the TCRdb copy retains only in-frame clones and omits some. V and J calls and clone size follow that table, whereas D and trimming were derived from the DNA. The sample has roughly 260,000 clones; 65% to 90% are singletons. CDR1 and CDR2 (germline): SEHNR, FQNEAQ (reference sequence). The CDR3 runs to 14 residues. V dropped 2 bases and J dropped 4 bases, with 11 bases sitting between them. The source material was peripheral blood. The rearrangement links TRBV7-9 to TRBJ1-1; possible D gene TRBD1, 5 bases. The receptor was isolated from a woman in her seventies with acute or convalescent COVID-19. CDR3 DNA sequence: TGTGCCAGCAGCTTACAGGGAGGAGTCACTGAAGCTTTCTTT. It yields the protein CASSLQGGVTEAFF.